Sequencing of this T cell receptor (beta chain) was carried out in a study of blood T cell repertoires in COVID-19. Study context: Samples taken during acute and convalescent COVID-19 were collected in the United States, Italy and Spain. The cDNA or gDNA used as material had been derived from T cells, B-cell-depleted T cells, or PBMCs.

The V and J ends lost 2 bases and 4 bases respectively, with 8 bases between them. The CDR3 runs 13 residues. The germline gives CDR1 SEHNR, CDR2 FQNEAQ (reference sequence). In the original analysis: Amplification from reference gene primers served as the basis for estimated nucleated cell counts. Assay used: immunoSEQ multiplex PCR; TCRdb lists only in-frame clones, some missing. V, J and clone size were drawn from that table, and D and trimming were deduced from the DNA. The data show 150,000 to 200,000 clones, about three quarters seen once. The J gene is TRBJ2-5, the V gene TRBV7-9; D remains unclear. Source material: peripheral blood. The receptor was derived from a man in his 70s with acute or convalescent COVID-19. In DNA form, the CDR3 reads TGTGCCAGCAGCTTACCCCCTACAGAGACCCAGTACTTC. Encoded protein: CASSLPPTETQYF.